This entry is about one T cell receptor (beta chain). This sample stems from a study of blood T cell repertoires in COVID-19. Sequencing was performed with immunoSEQ multiplex PCR; in TCRdb, only in-frame clones are kept and a portion is missing. The sample yields fewer than 200,000 clones, about 93% seen once. V lost 1 base, J lost 8 bases, and 9 bases lay in between. CDR3 size: 14 residues. Per the germline V gene, CDR1 is SNHLY and CDR2 is FYNNEI. V usage is TRBV2 and J usage is TRBJ1-6, with no clear D. Material: peripheral blood. The origin of this receptor is a man aged 50-60 years with acute or convalescent COVID-19. The CDR3 spells CASSEGRQHSPLHF. CDR3 nucleotide sequence: TGTGCCAGCAGTGAAGGCAGGCAGCATTCACCCCTCCACTTT.